The next 8 T cell receptor beta chains were all read from a single sample in a study of shared clonotypes between healthy human individuals. Data came from immunoSEQ multiplex PCR; TCRdb stores just in-frame clones and leaves some out. The table has about a million clones, roughly 72% seen once; the top ten hold nearly 1.5%. The specimen sequenced was memory CD4+ T cells sorted from blood. As to subset: CD45RA-negative fraction. These receptors were obtained from a man aged 18 to 30 in good health.

This chain joins TRBV27 and TRBJ2-1; D gene ambiguous. In germline, CDR1 is MNHEY, CDR2 SMNVEV (reference sequence). There are 16 residues in the CDR3. V was shortened by 4 bases and J by 9 bases, with 22 bases between the two germline ends. CDR3 sequence reads: CASSSSTSPRPGEQFF. CDR3 nucleotide sequence: TGTGCCAGCAGTTCCTCAACTTCACCTAGGCCCGGTGAGCAGTTCTTC.

The chain combines TRBV7-2 with TRBJ1-1; a possible D gene is TRBD1 (5 bases). Trimming left V 1 base short and J 0 bases short, with 12 bases between. CDR1 is SGHTA, CDR2 FQGNSA, per germline. CDR3 length: 16 amino acids. The CDR3 protein is CASSLVWGGMNTEAFF. The DNA for the CDR3 is TGTGCCAGCAGCTTAGTATGGGGGGGGATGAACACTGAAGCTTTCTTT.

This chain links TRBV10-1 with TRBJ2-1, with 9 bases fitting TRBD2. J lost 9 bases, V lost 4 bases, and 7 bases had no gene match. Per the germline V gene, CDR1 is WNHNN and CDR2 is SYGVQD (reference sequence). This CDR3 comprises 14 residues. The chain's CDR3 is CASSGFAGGGEQFF. CDR3 in DNA: TGCGCCAGCAGTGGATTCGCGGGAGGGGGTGAGCAGTTCTTC.

This chain uses TRBV6-6 with TRBJ1-2; TRBD1 matches at 10 bases. The CDR3 extends over 15 amino acids. J was trimmed by 8 bases and V by 4 bases; bases with no gene match: 10. Germline V gene lookup returns CDR1 MNHNY and CDR2 SVGAGI (reference sequence). In DNA form, the CDR3 reads TGTGCCAGCAGTTCACCGGGACAGGGGAAAGACGGCTACACCTTC. This gives the protein CASSSPGQGKDGYTF.

The chain employs TRBV6-4 and TRBJ2-6; D is unclear. The germline gives CDR1 MRHNA, CDR2 SNTAGT. V was shortened by 8 bases and J by 1 base, with 9 bases between the two germline ends. CDR3 length: 14 residues. The DNA for the CDR3 is TGTGCCAGCCGGTCATGGTCTGGGGCCAACGTCCTGACTTTC. Protein sequence: CASRSWSGANVLTF.

V gene TRBV7-9 combines with J gene TRBJ1-5; TRBD1 matches at 12 bases. CDR1 SEHNR and CDR2 FQNEAQ come from the germline V gene (reference sequence). With 2 bases clipped from V and 5 bases from J, the junction kept 10 bases outside the gene matches. There are 18 residues in the CDR3. The CDR3 reads CASSLSESGTGGDQPQHF. In nucleotides, the CDR3 is TGTGCCAGCAGCTTATCAGAATCCGGGACAGGGGGCGATCAGCCCCAGCATTTT.

This chain joins TRBV7-7 and TRBJ2-2; a possible D gene is TRBD2 (6 bases). The length of the CDR3 is 13 residues. Germline V CDR1 and CDR2: SSHAT, FNYEAQ (reference sequence). The DNA of the CDR3 is TGTGCTCCCCTCCCCGGAGGGGCCGGGGAGCTGTTTTTT. It is translated as CAPLPGGAGELFF.

This clone was counted a few times. CDR3 in amino acids: CASGESQIHSTNEKLFF. Written as DNA, the CDR3 is TGTGCCAGCGGAGAATCCCAAATTCACAGTACTAATGAAAAACTGTTTTTT. V usage is TRBV2 and J usage is TRBJ1-4; D uncertain. Germline lookup yields CDR1 SNHLY and CDR2 FYNNEI. This CDR3 is built from 17 residues. Trimming pared 8 bases from V and 2 bases from J, leaving 21 bases between.